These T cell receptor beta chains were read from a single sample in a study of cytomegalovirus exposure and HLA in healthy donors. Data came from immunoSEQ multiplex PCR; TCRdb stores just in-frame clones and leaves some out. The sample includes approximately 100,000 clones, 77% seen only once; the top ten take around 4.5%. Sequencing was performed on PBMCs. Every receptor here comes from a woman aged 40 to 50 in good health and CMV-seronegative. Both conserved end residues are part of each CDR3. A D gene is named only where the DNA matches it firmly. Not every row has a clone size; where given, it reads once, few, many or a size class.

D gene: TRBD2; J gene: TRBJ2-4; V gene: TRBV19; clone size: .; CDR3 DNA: TGTGCCAGTAGTATAGACCCCGGGACTAGCAGGGACATTCAGTACTTC; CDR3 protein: CASSIDPGTSRDIQYF
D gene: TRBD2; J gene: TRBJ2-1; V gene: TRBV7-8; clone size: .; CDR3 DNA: TGTGCCAGCAGCTTTATCCGCGGGGGGCACAATGAGCAGTTCTTC; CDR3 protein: CASSFIRGGHNEQFF
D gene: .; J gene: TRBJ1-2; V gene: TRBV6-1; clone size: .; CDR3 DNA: TGTGCCAGCAGTGGTATCGGGGATGGCTACACCTTC; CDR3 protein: CASSGIGDGYTF
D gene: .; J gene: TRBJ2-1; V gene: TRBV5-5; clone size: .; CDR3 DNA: TGTGCCAGCAGCTCTAGGAGTTTGGTCGAGCAGTTCTTC; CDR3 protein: CASSSRSLVEQFF
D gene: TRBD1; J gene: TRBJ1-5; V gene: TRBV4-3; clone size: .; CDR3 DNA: TGCGCCAGCAGCCCGGACAGGATTAGCAATCAGCCCCAGCATTTT; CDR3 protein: CASSPDRISNQPQHF
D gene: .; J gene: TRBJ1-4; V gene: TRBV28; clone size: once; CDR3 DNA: TGTGCCAGCAATACGGGAATCAATGAAAAACTGTTTTTT; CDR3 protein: CASNTGINEKLFF
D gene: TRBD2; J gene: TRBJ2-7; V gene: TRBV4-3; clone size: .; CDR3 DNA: TGCGCCAGCAGCCCTGAAACTGGACGGCGGGGGGCAGGGAGTGGGTACGAGCAGTACTTC; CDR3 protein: CASSPETGRRGAGSGYEQYF
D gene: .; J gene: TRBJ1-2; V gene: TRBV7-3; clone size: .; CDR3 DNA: TGTGCCAGCAGCTTAAGTACGGGAGGGGTAGTGCGCTACACCTTC; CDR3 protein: CASSLSTGGVVRYTF
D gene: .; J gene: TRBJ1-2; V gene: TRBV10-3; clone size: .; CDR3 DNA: TGTGCCATCAGTTCGTTAGAGACGGGAAGATTGAATGGCTACACCTTC; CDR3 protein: CAISSLETGRLNGYTF
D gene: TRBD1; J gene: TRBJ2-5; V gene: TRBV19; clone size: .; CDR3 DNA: TGTGCCAGTAAGAGGACAGGGGGGAGTGAGACCCAGTACTTC; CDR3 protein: CASKRTGGSETQYF
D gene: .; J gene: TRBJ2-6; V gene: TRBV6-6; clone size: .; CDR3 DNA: TGTGCCAGCAACTCAGGTTTCGCTGCTGGGGCCAACGTCCTGACTTTC; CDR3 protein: CASNSGFAAGANVLTF
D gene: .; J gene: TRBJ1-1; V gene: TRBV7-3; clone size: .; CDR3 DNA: TGTGCCAGCAGCCATACGACACCTATGAACACTGAAGCTTTCTTT; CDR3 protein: CASSHTTPMNTEAFF
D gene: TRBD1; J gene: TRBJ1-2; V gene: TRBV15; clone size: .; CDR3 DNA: TGTGCCACCAGCACTCGGACAGGGAGCTATGGCTACACCTTC; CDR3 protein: CATSTRTGSYGYTF
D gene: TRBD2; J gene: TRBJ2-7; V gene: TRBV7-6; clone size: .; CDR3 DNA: TGTGCCAGCAGCGCAGGGATAGGGACTAGCTCCTACGAGCAGTACTTC; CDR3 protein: CASSAGIGTSSYEQYF
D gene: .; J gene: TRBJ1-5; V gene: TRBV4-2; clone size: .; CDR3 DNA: TGTGCCAGCAGCCAATTAAATCAGCCCCAGCATTTT; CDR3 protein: CASSQLNQPQHF
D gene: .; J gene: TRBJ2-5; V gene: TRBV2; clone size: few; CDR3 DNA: TGTGCCAGCAGTCGACAGGCGGTGAGGCAAGAGACCCAGTACTTC; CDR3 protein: CASSRQAVRQETQYF
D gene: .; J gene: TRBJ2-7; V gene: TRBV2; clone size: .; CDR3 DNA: TGTGCCAGCAGTGAAAAGACTTTAGGGAGCCTTCAGTACTTC; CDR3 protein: CASSEKTLGSLQYF
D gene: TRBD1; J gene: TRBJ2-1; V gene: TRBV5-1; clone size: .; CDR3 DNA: TGCGCCAGCAGCCCTAGGGGGCCTTACAATGAGCAGTTCTTC; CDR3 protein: CASSPRGPYNEQFF
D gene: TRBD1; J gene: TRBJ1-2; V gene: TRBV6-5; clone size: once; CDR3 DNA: TGTGCCAGCAAAACCAATCCAGGGGGCGACTATGGCTACACCTTC; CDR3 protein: CASKTNPGGDYGYTF
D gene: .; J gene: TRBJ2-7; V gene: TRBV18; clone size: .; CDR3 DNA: TGTGCCAGCTCACCGGGTACGGCGGGCACTTACGAGCAGTACTTC; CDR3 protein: CASSPGTAGTYEQYF
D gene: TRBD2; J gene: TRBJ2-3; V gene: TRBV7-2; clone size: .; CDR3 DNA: TGTGCCAGCAGGCCCCGGGCTAGCGGGGGGACAGATACGCAGTATTTT; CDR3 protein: CASRPRASGGTDTQYF
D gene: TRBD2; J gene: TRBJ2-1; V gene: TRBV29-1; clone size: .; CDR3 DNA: TGCAGCTTCACGGGGGGTCGCGGTGAGCAGTTCTTC; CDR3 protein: CSFTGGRGEQFF
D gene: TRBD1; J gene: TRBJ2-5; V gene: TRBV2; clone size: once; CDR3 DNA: TGTGCCAGCAGTGCCGACAGGGGGCGTGGGGAGACCCAGTACTTC; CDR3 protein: CASSADRGRGETQYF
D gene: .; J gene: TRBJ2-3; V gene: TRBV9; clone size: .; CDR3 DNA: TGTGCCAGCAGCGCAGGGTGGGCAGATACGCAGTATTTT; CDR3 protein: CASSAGWADTQYF
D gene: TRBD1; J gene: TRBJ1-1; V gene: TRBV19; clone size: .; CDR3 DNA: TGTGCCAGTAGTATGGACAGGGACACTGAAGCTTTCTTT; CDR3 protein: CASSMDRDTEAFF
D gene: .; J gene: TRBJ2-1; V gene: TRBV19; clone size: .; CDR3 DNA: TGTGCCAGTGGAAGGGCGGGGAGCTCCTACAATGAGCAGTTCTTC; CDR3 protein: CASGRAGSSYNEQFF
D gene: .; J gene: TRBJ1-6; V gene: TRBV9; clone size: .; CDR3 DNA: TGTGCCAGCAGCCCATTTGGGGACTCTAATTCACCCCTCCACTTT; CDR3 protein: CASSPFGDSNSPLHF
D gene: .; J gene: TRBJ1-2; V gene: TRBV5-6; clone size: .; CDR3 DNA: TGTGCCAGCAGCTCATGGGACATTTTCACAGCTAACTATGGCTACACCTTC; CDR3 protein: CASSSWDIFTANYGYTF
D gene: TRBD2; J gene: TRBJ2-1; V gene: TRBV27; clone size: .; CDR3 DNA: TGTGCCAGCAGTCTAGCGGCGAGCTCCTACAATGAGCAGTTCTTC; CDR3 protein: CASSLAASSYNEQFF
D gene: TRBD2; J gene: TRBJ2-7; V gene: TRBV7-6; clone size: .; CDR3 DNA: TGTGCCAGCAGCTCCCTAGCGGGGGGAACCTACGAGCAGTACTTC; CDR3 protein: CASSSLAGGTYEQYF
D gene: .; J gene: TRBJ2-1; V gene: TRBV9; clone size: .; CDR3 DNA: TGTGCCAGCAGCGTAGATAGCCTCCCGAGACCAAATGAGCAGTTCTTC; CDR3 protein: CASSVDSLPRPNEQFF
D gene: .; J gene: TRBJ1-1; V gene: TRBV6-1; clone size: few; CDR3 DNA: TGTGCCAGCAGTGAAGAGTTAACAGGTTGGGACACTGAAGCTTTCTTT; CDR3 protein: CASSEELTGWDTEAFF
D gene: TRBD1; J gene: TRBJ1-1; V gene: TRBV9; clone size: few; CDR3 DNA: TGTGCCAGCAGCGTCCACAGGGGTGGAACTGAAGCTTTCTTT; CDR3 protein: CASSVHRGGTEAFF
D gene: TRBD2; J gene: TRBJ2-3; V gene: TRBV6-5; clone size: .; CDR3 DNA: TGTGCCAGCAGTTATGGGGGATCGGGGGGAGATACGCAGTATTTT; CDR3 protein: CASSYGGSGGDTQYF
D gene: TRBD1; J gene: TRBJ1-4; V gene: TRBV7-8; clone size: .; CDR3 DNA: TGTGCCAGCAGCCCGCGCCTCGGGGGACAGCATGCAACTAATGAAAAACTGTTTTTT; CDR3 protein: CASSPRLGGQHATNEKLFF
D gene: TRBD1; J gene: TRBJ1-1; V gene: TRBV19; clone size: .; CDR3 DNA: TGTGCCAGTAGTCCTCCAGGACAGGCCAGAGGCACTGAAGCTTTCTTT; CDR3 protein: CASSPPGQARGTEAFF
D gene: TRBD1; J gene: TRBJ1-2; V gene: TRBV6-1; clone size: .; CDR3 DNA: TGTGCCAGCAGAACCGGGACAGGGAACTATGGCTACACCTTC; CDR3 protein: CASRTGTGNYGYTF
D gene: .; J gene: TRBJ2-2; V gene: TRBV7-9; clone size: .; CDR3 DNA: TGTGCCAGCGGTCAGGGGTTCTTAGTTACCGGGGAGCTGTTTTTT; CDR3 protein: CASGQGFLVTGELFF
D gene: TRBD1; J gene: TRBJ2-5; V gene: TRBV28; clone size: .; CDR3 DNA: TGTGCCAGCAGTTTAGGGACAGGGGCGGTAGGAGAGACCCAGTACTTC; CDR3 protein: CASSLGTGAVGETQYF
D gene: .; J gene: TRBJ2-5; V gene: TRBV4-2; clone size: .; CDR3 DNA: TGTGCCAGCAGCCAAGATCGTAGGACCCTCTCGGGAAAAGAGACCCAGTACTTC; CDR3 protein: CASSQDRRTLSGKETQYF
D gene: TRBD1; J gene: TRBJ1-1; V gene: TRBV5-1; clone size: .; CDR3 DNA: TGCGCCAGCAGAGATATACAGGGGGAATCAACTGAAGCTTTCTTT; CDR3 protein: CASRDIQGESTEAFF